These T cell receptor beta chains were read from a single sample in a study of cytomegalovirus exposure and HLA in healthy donors. The repertoire was sequenced with immunoSEQ multiplex PCR; TCRdb's copy has only in-frame clones and lacks some. The sample contains about 98,000 clones, around 70% of which appear only once. Sequences were obtained from PBMCs. All receptors derive from a man between 45 and 60 years old in good health and CMV-seronegative. Both conserved end residues are part of each CDR3.

v_call cdr3_aa
TRBV20-1 CSAGTGGKAFF
TRBV4-1 CASSQEAGNQPQHF
TRBV19 CASSLRTGGTTGELFF
TRBV9 CASSVRASGYQETQYF
TRBV7-9 CASSLSVGDKNIQYF
TRBV29-1 CSYSEARNQPQHF
TRBV7-6 CASSSWTGGADTQYF
TRBV27 CASSFVSGYEQYF
TRBV5-4 CASSLRTASYEQYF
TRBV9 CASSETGQGHEQYF
TRBV2 CASSAVGNEKLFF
TRBV15 CATSSLGQGASGDTQYF
TRBV27 CASRRTSGRWNEQFF
TRBV19 CATTPAGGPYEQYF
TRBV6-1 CASSGTEITEAFF
TRBV2 CASSENRGHEQYF
TRBV11-2 CASSPRGGALGGYTF
TRBV15 CATSRDRGPDGYTF
TRBV4-3 CASSRNRGNYEQYF
TRBV28 CAFSSGPGYGYTF
TRBV10-2 CASSDLSAGNNEQFF
TRBV5-6 CASSPTGSEKLFF
TRBV11-3 CASSLGSGYEQYF
TRBV27 CASSLGLARTDTQYF
TRBV11-3 CASSPGTGKVDTQYF
TRBV10-3 CAISNGQGPATAQHF
TRBV4-2 CASSQVKGEPGELFF
TRBV7-9 CASSLLAGDYNEQFF
TRBV4-1 CASSQRDRGISSGANVLTF
TRBV6-4 CASSDSETGTYGYTF
TRBV7-3 CASSPSGSSYNEQFF
TRBV6-5 CASSSVLTNSPLHF
TRBV11-2 CASSLVSVAGGLETQYF
TRBV6-5 CASSYSPPGQTKEQYF
TRBV30 CAWNRDRATEAFF
TRBV6-5 CASSYSRGYEQYF
TRBV19 CASSTGANTGELFF
TRBV28 CASSTGTSGRNEQYF
TRBV19 CASNWGVGGYTDTQYF
TRBV30 CAWSVTGFSEAFF
TRBV29-1 CSVEDTSGSSYNEQFF
TRBV6-6 CASSWGGQGADEQYF
TRBV2 CASNGVSNYEQYF
TRBV28 CASTYRVTGELFF
TRBV4-2 CASSQVLQAGSSYNEQFF
TRBV5-4 CASSQRDRGTNEKLFF
TRBV27 CASSNRQGALNEQFF
TRBV10-3 CAISDGLQETQYF
TRBV30 CACRDFKTSYNEQFF
TRBV27 CASRVRDRGYNEQFF
TRBV30 CAWSGLAGREETQYF
TRBV6-4 CASSRFGGTGELFF
TRBV7-9 CASSLPAGGGTGSDTQYF
TRBV25-1 CASSNFDRGGNTIYF
TRBV18 CASSPSLAGVADNEQFF
TRBV27 CASSFRDRDFPLHF
TRBV7-7 CASSSGGGQGAFKGNQPQHF
TRBV5-5 CASRAAGGDTQYF
TRBV27 CAGRQGAIMGSNQPQHF